Described below is a single T cell receptor beta chain sequence and its context. Its cognate antigen is unknown. With 3 bases clipped from V and 3 bases from J, the junction kept 0 bases outside the gene matches. CDR1 is SEHNR and CDR2 is FQNEAQ in the germline V gene (reference sequence). This CDR3 comprises 13 residues. The record originates from a study of CD4+ T cells in melanoma. Points from the study as a whole: Neoantigen-specific CD4+ T cells in melanoma reportedly had diverse differentiation states.

Data came from immunoSEQ multiplex PCR; TCRdb stores just in-frame clones and leaves some out. The table includes over 100,000 clones, about 90% detected once. This chain uses TRBV7-9 with TRBJ1-1; TRBD1 aligns across 8 bases. This TCR came from a human donor with melanoma. Sequenced material: peripheral blood. CDR3 loop: CASSLTGDTEAFF. The CDR3 nucleotides read TGTGCCAGCAGCTTGACAGGGGACACTGAAGCTTTCTTT.